This TCR beta chain appears in the sequencing data of a study of blood T cell repertoires in COVID-19. V lost 2 bases, J lost 7 bases, and 15 bases stayed unmatched. CDR1 and CDR2 from the germline V gene are SGDLS and YYNGEE. This CDR3 comprises 18 residues. Authors' processing steps: Amplification from reference gene primers served as the basis for estimated nucleated cell counts. TCRdb's table, derived via immunoSEQ multiplex PCR, lists solely in-frame clones and lacks some. The V and J calls and clone size come from that table; D and trimming were worked out from the DNA. The sample has hundreds of thousands of clones, 89% seen once.

The TCR originated in a woman between 40 and 50 years old who had recovered from COVID-19. The chain combines TRBV9 with TRBJ2-1, with TRBD2 matching over 10 bases. Sequenced: PBMCs or T cells enriched from blood (not recorded which). CDR3 amino acids: CASSVGGRAGGPGNEQFF. The CDR3 coding sequence is TGTGCCAGCAGCGTGGGCGGTAGAGCGGGAGGGCCCGGTAATGAGCAGTTCTTC.